The source of this TCR beta chain is a study of T cells in AML relapse after transplant (dated by TCRdb to between 2018 and 2021). General notes on the study: Remission controls were clinically matched patients who maintained long-term complete remission with more than 3 years of follow-up. Remission samples were obtained from bone marrow collected about 1 year after HSCT from patients in whom complete remission was maintained. In this retrospective study, inhibitory receptor expression and TCR repertoires of bone marrow T cells were examined in patients given allogeneic HSCT for myeloid malignancy. What the research found in general, with its limitations: Very few samples underpinned the TCR repertoire comparisons, and for unsorted bone marrow each group had only three individuals.

This clonotype counts as medium-sized (0.01 to 0.1%). What antigen it recognizes has not been identified. No base quality values were provided; no much bigger clone lies one nucleotide off. The CDR3, cysteine through phenylalanine, is 14 amino acids long. The only DNA kept is the CDR3, 42 bases in frame from the first base. CDR1 and CDR2, per the germline V gene (reference sequence), are GTSNPN and SVGIG. V is trimmed back by 0 bases and J by 5 bases, and the junction contains 1 base that no gene match accounts for. The library came from PCR. TCR alpha and beta chains were amplified from RNA with a modified RACE PCR protocol rather than multiplex PCR. Libraries were sequenced on an Illumina MiSeq, and raw reads were demultiplexed according to sample-specific barcode combinations. In the source study's methods: MiXCR software was used to identify TCR clonotypes from the sequencing reads. TCRdb passed the public sequencing reads through fastp at Q25 and MiXCR, retaining productive beta sequences. Identical CDR3 protein sequences are pooled into one entry, listed with their most common genes and DNA. V and J calls and clone size were set by TCRdb, not the authors. The table for this sample lists about 3,500 distinct CDR3 sequences; roughly 10% of them were counted only once. Roughly 32% of the sample belongs to the ten largest clones.

Here the chain combines TRBV30 and TRBJ2-1; TRBD1 aligns with 10 central bases. The sample was bone marrow, either the whole sample or a sorted T cell fraction (not recorded which), taken in complete remission. This clonotype was obtained from a human donor who had a stem cell transplant for acute myeloid leukemia. Some T cells may be donor cells from the graft after a transplant. The CDR3 protein: CAWSVGTGDNEQFF. The bases read TGTGCCTGGAGTGTCGGGACAGGGGACAATGAGCAGTTCTTC.